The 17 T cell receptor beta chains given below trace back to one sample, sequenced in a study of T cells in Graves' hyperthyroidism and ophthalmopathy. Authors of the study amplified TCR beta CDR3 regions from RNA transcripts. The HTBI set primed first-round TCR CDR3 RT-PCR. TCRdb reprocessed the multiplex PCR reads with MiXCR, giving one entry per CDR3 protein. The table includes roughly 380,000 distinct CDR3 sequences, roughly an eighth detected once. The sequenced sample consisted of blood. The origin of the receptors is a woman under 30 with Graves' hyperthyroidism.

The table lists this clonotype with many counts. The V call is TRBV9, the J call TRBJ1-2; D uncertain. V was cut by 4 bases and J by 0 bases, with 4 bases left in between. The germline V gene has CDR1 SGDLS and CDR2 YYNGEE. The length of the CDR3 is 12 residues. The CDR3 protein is CASSRPNYGYTF. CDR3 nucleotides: TGTGCCAGCAGCCGACCTAACTATGGCTACACCTTC.

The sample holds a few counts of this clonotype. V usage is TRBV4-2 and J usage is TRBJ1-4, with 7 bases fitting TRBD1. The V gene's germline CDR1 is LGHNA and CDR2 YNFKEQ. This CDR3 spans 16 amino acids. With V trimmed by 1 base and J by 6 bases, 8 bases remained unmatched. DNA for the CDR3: TGTGCCAGCAGCCAAGGGAAAGGGGGCGGTGATGAAAAACTGTTTTTT. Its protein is CASSQGKGGGDEKLFF.

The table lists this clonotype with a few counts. The CDR3 sequence is CASRRGGDGYTF. In nucleotides, the CDR3 is TGTGCCAGTAGACGGGGAGGGGATGGCTACACCTTC. This sequence joins TRBV19 and TRBJ1-2; D perhaps matches TRBD1 (5 bases). The CDR3 totals 12 residues. V lost 6 bases and J lost 6, with 11 bases in between. CDR1 and CDR2 (germline): LNHDA, SQIVND (reference sequence).

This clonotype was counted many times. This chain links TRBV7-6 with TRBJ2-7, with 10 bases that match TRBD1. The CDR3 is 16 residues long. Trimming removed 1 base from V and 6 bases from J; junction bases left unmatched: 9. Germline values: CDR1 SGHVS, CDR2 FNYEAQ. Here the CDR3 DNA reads TGTGCCAGCAGCTTAGGGACCCGGGACAGGGGTGGCGAGCAGTACTTC. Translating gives CASSLGTRDRGGEQYF.

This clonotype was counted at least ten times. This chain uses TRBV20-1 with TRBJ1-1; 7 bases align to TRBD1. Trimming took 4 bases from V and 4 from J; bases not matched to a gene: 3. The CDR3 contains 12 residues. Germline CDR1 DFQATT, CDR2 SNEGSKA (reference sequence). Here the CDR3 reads CSATTGSTEAFF. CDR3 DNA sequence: TGCAGTGCTACGACAGGGTCCACTGAAGCTTTCTTT.

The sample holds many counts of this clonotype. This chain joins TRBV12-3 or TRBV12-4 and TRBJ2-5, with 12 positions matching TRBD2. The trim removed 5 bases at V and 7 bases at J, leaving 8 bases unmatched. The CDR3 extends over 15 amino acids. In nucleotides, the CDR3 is TGTGCCAGCAGTCGCACTTCTAGCGGGAGGGCGACCCAGTACTTC. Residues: CASSRTSSGRATQYF.

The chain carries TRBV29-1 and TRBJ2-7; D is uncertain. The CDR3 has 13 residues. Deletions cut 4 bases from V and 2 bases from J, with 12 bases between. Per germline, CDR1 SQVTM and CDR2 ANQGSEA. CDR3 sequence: CSVGWREPYEQYF. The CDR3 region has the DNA TGCAGCGTTGGGTGGCGAGAACCCTACGAGCAGTACTTC.

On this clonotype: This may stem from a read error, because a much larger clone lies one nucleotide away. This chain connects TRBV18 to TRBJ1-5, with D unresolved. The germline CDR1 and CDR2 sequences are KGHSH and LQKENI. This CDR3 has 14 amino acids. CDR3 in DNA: TGTGCCAGCCCACCATACGATAGCAATCAGCCCCAGCATTTT. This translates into CASPPYDSNQPQHF.

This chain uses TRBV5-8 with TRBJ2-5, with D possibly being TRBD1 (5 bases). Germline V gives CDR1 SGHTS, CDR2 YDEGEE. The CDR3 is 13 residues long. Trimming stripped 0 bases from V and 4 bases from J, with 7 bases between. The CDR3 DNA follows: TGTGCCAGCAGCTTGGATGGGGCAGAGACCCAGTACTTC. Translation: CASSLDGAETQYF.

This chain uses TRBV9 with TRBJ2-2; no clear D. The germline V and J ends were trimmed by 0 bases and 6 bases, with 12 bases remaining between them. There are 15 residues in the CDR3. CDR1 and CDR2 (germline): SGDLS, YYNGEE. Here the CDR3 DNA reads TGTGCCAGCAGCGTAGTACCGGATCATCCCGGGGAGCTGTTTTTT. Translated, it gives CASSVVPDHPGELFF. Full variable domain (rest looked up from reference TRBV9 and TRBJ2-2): DSGVTQTPKHLITATGQRVTLRCSPRSGDLSVYWYQQSLDQGLQFLIQYYNGEERAKGNILERFSAQQFPDLHSELNLSSLELGDSALYFCASSVVPDHPGELFFGEGSRLTVL.

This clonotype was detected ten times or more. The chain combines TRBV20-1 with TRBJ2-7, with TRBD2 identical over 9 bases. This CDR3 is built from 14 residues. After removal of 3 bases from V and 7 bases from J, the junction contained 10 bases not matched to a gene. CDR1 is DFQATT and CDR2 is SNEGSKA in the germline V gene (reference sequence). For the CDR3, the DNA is TGCAGTGCTAGCTCTAGCGGGATCGCCTCAGAGCAGTACTTC. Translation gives CSASSSGIASEQYF.

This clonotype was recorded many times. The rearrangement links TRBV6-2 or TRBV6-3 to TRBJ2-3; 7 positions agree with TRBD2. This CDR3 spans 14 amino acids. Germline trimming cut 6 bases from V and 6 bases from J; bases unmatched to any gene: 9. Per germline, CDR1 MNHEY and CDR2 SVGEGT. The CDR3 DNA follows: TGTGCCAGCAGAGACGGGACTACCAGGGATACGCAGTATTTT. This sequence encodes CASRDGTTRDTQYF.

In nucleotides, the CDR3 is TGTGCCAGCAGTTCCGGACAGCCGATCTCCTACGAGCAGTACTTC. Translated: CASSSGQPISYEQYF. The V gene is TRBV6-2 or TRBV6-3, the J gene TRBJ2-7; D is perhaps TRBD1 (6 bases). The germline V and J ends were trimmed by 4 bases and 0 bases, with 13 bases remaining between them. Germline CDR1 is MNHEY and CDR2 is SVGEGT. This CDR3 is built from 15 residues.

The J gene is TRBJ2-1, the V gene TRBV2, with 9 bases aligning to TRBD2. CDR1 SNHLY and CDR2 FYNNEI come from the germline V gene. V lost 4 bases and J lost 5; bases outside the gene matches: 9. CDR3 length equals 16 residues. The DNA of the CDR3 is TGTGCCAGCAGTGTCACCGGGACTAGCATCCACAATGAGCAGTTCTTC. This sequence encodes CASSVTGTSIHNEQFF.

The CDR3 here is CASSLARGKYNEQFF. The CDR3 DNA follows: TGTGCCAGCAGCTTAGCCAGGGGTAAATACAATGAGCAGTTCTTC. The rearrangement links TRBV7-6 to TRBJ2-1, with D perhaps TRBD1 (6 bases). CDR1 and CDR2 (germline): SGHVS, FNYEAQ. The CDR3 has 15 amino acids. The V end lost 0 bases, the J end lost 4 bases, and 10 bases lay between the germline ends.

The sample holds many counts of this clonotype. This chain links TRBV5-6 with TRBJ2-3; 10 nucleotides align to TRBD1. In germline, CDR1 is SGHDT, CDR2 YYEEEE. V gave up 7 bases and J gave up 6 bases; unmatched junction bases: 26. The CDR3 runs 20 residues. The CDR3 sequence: CASRRLSSQWGTGELDTQYF. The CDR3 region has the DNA TGTGCCAGCCGCCGCCTTTCTTCCCAATGGGGGACAGGGGAATTGGATACGCAGTATTTT. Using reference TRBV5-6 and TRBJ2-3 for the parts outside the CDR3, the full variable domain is DAGVTQSPTHLIKTRGQQVTLRCSPKSGHDTVSWYQQALGQGPQFIFQYYEEEERQRGNFPDRFSGHQFPNYSSELNVNALLLGDSALYLCASRRLSSQWGTGELDTQYFGPGTRLTVL.

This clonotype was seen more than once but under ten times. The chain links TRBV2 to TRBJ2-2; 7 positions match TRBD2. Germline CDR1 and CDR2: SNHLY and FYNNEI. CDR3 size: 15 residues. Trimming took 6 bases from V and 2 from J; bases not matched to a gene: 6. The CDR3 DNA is TGTGCCAGCAGACTGAGCGGGGTCAACACCGGGGAGCTGTTTTTT. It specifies CASRLSGVNTGELFF.